These 19 T cell receptor beta chains were sequenced from one sample in a study of T cell responses to AZD1222 COVID-19 vaccine. Some clones are missing from TCRdb's copy, which holds only in-frame ones; the method was immunoSEQ multiplex PCR. Seen here are about 130,000 clones, approximately 90% observed once, and the top ten hold about 7%. The sample here was peripheral blood, taken on day 0 of AZD1222 vaccination. These receptor sequences come from an adult in good health.

The rearrangement uses TRBV5-1 and TRBJ2-1, with 7 bases matching TRBD2. Germline V gene data show CDR1 as SGHRS and CDR2 as YFSETQ. This CDR3 is built from 15 residues. With 4 bases clipped from V and 1 base from J, the junction kept 5 bases outside the gene matches. CDR3 protein: CASSQIGGSYNEQFF. The CDR3 DNA is TGCGCCAGCAGCCAGATCGGGGGGTCCTACAATGAGCAGTTCTTC.

The rearrangement uses TRBV4-1 and TRBJ2-1, with a tentative D call TRBD2 (5 bases). Germline V gene sequence: CDR1 MGHRA, CDR2 YSYEKL. Trimming stripped 4 bases from V and 4 bases from J, with 14 bases between. CDR3 length: 15 residues. CDR3: CASSPGELQYNEQFF. In DNA form, the CDR3 reads TGCGCCAGCAGCCCCGGGGAGCTCCAATACAATGAGCAGTTCTTC.

J is TRBJ1-6 and V is TRBV27, with D possibly being TRBD1 (5 bases). Germline loops: CDR1 MNHEY, CDR2 SMNVEV (reference sequence). The CDR3 totals 17 residues. Trimming took 3 bases from V and 2 from J, leaving 14 bases between them. DNA of the CDR3: TGTGCCAGCAGTTTTTCCGGCAGGGCGACCTATAATTCACCCCTCCACTTT. This translates into CASSFSGRATYNSPLHF.

This chain joins TRBV7-9 and TRBJ2-2, with 9 bases that match TRBD1. After removal of 3 bases from V and 4 bases from J, the junction contained 3 bases not matched to a gene. The CDR3 has 15 amino acids. The germline V gene encodes CDR1 SEHNR and CDR2 FQNEAQ (reference sequence). Here the CDR3 DNA reads TGTGCCAGCAGCTTGGGGACAGGGAGCACCGGGGAGCTGTTTTTT. This codes for CASSLGTGSTGELFF.

The V call is TRBV28, the J call TRBJ2-7; D is unclear. Germline loops: CDR1 MDHEN, CDR2 SYDVKM. The CDR3 loop spans 11 amino acids. The ends were cut back, 6 bases at V and 6 bases at J, with 9 bases in the middle. This CDR3 is CASRTPSEQYF. The DNA for the CDR3 is TGTGCCAGCAGAACACCCTCCGAGCAGTACTTC.

J is TRBJ2-2 and V is TRBV4-3; 12 bases fit TRBD2. Germline V lookup: CDR1 LGHNA, CDR2 YSLEER. V lost 1 base to trimming and J lost 4 bases; unmatched junction nucleotides: 7. The CDR3 has 18 residues. Here the CDR3 reads CASSQGTSGAWVTGELFF. For the CDR3, the DNA is TGCGCCAGCAGCCAAGGGACTAGCGGGGCTTGGGTCACCGGGGAGCTGTTTTTT.

The rearrangement links TRBV6-1 to TRBJ1-5, with 9 bases lining up with TRBD1. Losses at the gene ends were 4 bases for V and 0 bases for J; bases not matched to a gene: 4. CDR3 length: 16 residues. Germline V lookup: CDR1 MNHNS, CDR2 SASEGT. The CDR3 sequence is CASSGGQGYSNQPQHF. As DNA, the CDR3 is TGTGCCAGCAGTGGGGGACAGGGCTATAGCAATCAGCCCCAGCATTTT.

The gene calls are TRBV10-3 and TRBJ1-5, with TRBD1 matching 9 bases. Unmatched junction bases numbered 14, after V lost 3 bases and J lost 2 bases. Germline V gives CDR1 ENHRY, CDR2 SYGVKD. The CDR3 is made up of 19 amino acids. CDR3 sequence reads: CAISDGQGQGGAGNQPQHF. The DNA of the CDR3 is TGTGCCATCAGTGATGGTCAGGGACAGGGAGGGGCTGGCAATCAGCCCCAGCATTTT.

This clone turned up a few times. The CDR3 DNA reads as TGCGCCAGCAGCCAAGACGCGGGACTAGCGGCATACGAGCAGTACTTC. Translating it yields CASSQDAGLAAYEQYF. The chain joins TRBV4-1 to TRBJ2-7; 11 nucleotides agree with TRBD2. Looked up from germline, CDR1 is MGHRA and CDR2 is YSYEKL. The CDR3 covers 16 residues. The junction had 5 bases not matched to a gene; V was cut back by 0 bases and J by 4 bases.

The chain recombines TRBV6-5 with TRBJ2-7; D gene unclear. Deletions cut 6 bases from V and 0 bases from J, with 15 bases between. The CDR3 consists of 15 residues. Looked up from germline, CDR1 is MNHEY and CDR2 is SVGAGI. Written as DNA, the CDR3 is TGTGCCAGCAGCCCCCAGCCGACGGCCTCCTACGAGCAGTACTTC. Its protein product is CASSPQPTASYEQYF.

This clone was seen more than once but under ten times. Other DNA sequences in the sample encode the same CDR3. V gene TRBV6-6 combines with J gene TRBJ2-2, with a possible D match to TRBD2 (5 bases). The germline CDR1 and CDR2 sequences are MNHNY and SVGAGI (reference sequence). With 1 base removed from V and 0 bases from J, the gap between germline ends came to 9 bases. This CDR3 has 16 residues. This chain's CDR3 is CASSYFSGTNTGELFF. CDR3 in DNA: TGTGCCAGCAGTTACTTTTCCGGGACGAACACCGGGGAGCTGTTTTTT.

The chain recombines TRBV6-1 with TRBJ2-7; D is perhaps TRBD2 (5 bases). Germline assignment: CDR1 MNHNS and CDR2 SASEGT. Trimming took 3 bases from V and 7 from J, leaving 16 bases between them. The CDR3 totals 14 residues. The CDR3 spells CASSDLDFTGEQYF. The CDR3 DNA sequence: TGTGCCAGCAGTGACCTGGACTTCACCGGGGAGCAGTACTTC.

This chain's CDR3 is CASSRSYLKLVYEQYF. Written as DNA, the CDR3 is TGTGCCAGCAGCCGTTCCTACCTTAAACTAGTCTACGAGCAGTACTTC. The rearrangement joins TRBV3-1 (or the pseudogene TRBV3-2) to TRBJ2-7, with D possibly matching TRBD2 (5 bases). Germline V CDR1 and CDR2: LGHDT, YNNKEL (reference sequence). There are 16 residues in the CDR3. The ends were cut back, 4 bases at V and 3 bases at J, with 19 bases in the middle.

This chain uses TRBV30 with TRBJ1-3; possibly TRBD1 for D (6 bases). The V and J ends lost 2 bases and 2 bases respectively, with 10 bases between them. The CDR3 is 14 amino acids. Germline CDR1 and CDR2: GTSNPN and SVGIG (reference sequence). DNA of the CDR3: TGTGCCTGGAGTATAACAGGGACTGGAAACACCATATATTTT. Encoded protein: CAWSITGTGNTIYF.

This chain links TRBV7-9 with TRBJ1-6; 8 positions match TRBD1. V lost 5 bases, J lost 9 bases, and 9 bases stayed unmatched. CDR1 and CDR2 (germline): SEHNR, FQNEAQ (reference sequence). This CDR3 contains 15 residues. Here the CDR3 reads CASSLVGQGGSPLHF. CDR3 bases: TGTGCCAGCAGCCTAGTAGGACAGGGCGGTTCACCCCTCCACTTT.

The chain uses TRBV3-1 (or the pseudogene TRBV3-2) and TRBJ2-2; tentative D call: TRBD1 (5 bases). In germline, CDR1 is LGHDT, CDR2 YNNKEL (reference sequence). Trimming took off 0 bases at V and 5 bases at J, with 10 bases between the two ends. The CDR3 spans 15 residues. The CDR3 coding sequence is TGTGCCAGCAGCCAAGATTGGGCAGGGACCGGGGAGCTGTTTTTT. This sequence encodes CASSQDWAGTGELFF.

The chain employs TRBV24-1 and TRBJ2-3; 7 bases map to TRBD2. The V and J ends lost 2 bases and 0 bases, in that order; junction bases with no gene match: 1. This CDR3 region has 15 residues. Germline V gives CDR1 KGHDR, CDR2 SFDVKD. The CDR3 spells CATSDWGGSTDTQYF. The DNA of the CDR3 is TGTGCCACCAGTGATTGGGGGGGGAGCACAGATACGCAGTATTTT.

V and J are TRBV5-6 and TRBJ1-4; D remains unclear. The CDR3 length is 18 residues. Trimming removed 2 bases at V and 0 bases at J, with 17 bases between. CDR1 is SGHDT and CDR2 is YYEEEE in the germline V gene. CDR3 nucleotide sequence: TGTGCCAGCAGCTTCGGCAGTGGCAGTATTGCAACTAATGAAAAACTGTTTTTT. Its protein is CASSFGSGSIATNEKLFF.

The sample holds one count of this clone. The chain joins TRBV27 to TRBJ1-2, with D uncertain. V dropped 7 bases and J dropped 4 bases, with 19 bases sitting between them. Germline V gene lookup returns CDR1 MNHEY and CDR2 SMNVEV (reference sequence). CDR3 length equals 15 residues. The CDR3 reads CASNSEAGNVYGYTF. CDR3 sequence (DNA): TGTGCCAGCAATTCTGAGGCAGGAAACGTCTATGGCTACACCTTC.